The next 27 T cell receptor beta chains were all read from a single sample in a study of T and B cells in COVID-19 patients. TRB rearrangements were amplified by multiplex PCR with BIOMED2 TRB-A/B primers. MiXCR, run by TCRdb on the multiplex PCR reads, gives a single entry per CDR3 protein. The sample shows about 4,100 distinct CDR3 sequences, roughly 24% of them seen only once. From blood, roughly 250-550 ng of genomic DNA served as TRB template. Specimen: blood. These receptors were obtained from a human donor with active COVID-19.

This clonotype is categorized as medium-sized. This chain links TRBV6-4 with TRBJ2-3; tentatively, D is TRBD2 (6 bases). The V gene's germline CDR1 is MRHNA and CDR2 SNTAGT. CDR3 length: 12 residues. Trimming left V 2 bases short and J 9 bases short, with 9 bases between. CDR3 amino acids: CASSDGGKTQYF. The CDR3 DNA reads TGTGCCAGCAGTGACGGCGGGAAAACGCAGTATTTT.

The gene calls are TRBV5-1 and TRBJ2-2; D possibly corresponds to TRBD1 (6 bases). Germline V gives CDR1 SGHRS, CDR2 YFSETQ. Trimming cost V 6 bases and J 3 bases, with 9 bases left between them. The CDR3 totals 13 residues. CDR3 loop: CASTPGDTGELFF. The CDR3 nucleotides read TGCGCCAGCACCCCAGGGGACACCGGGGAGCTGTTTTTT. The variable domain in full, with the rest retrieved from reference TRBV5-1 and TRBJ2-2, is KAGVTQTPRYLIKTRGQQVTLSCSPISGHRSVSWYQQTPGQGLQFLFEYFSETQRNKGNFPGRFSGRQFSNSRSEMNVSTLELGDSALYLCASTPGDTGELFFGEGSRLTVL.

This chain links TRBV5-1 with TRBJ2-7; D uncertain. The ends were cut back, 3 bases at V and 0 bases at J, with 13 bases in the middle. CDR1 is SGHRS and CDR2 is YFSETQ in the germline V gene. The CDR3 has 15 residues. This CDR3 reads CASSSSGASSYEQYF. CDR3 in DNA: TGCGCCAGCAGCTCCTCTGGAGCGAGCTCCTACGAGCAGTACTTC.

The chain employs TRBV20-1 and TRBJ2-1, with D possibly being TRBD1 (6 bases). CDR1 is DFQATT, CDR2 SNEGSKA, per germline (reference sequence). V lost 0 bases and J 5 bases, leaving 14 bases between the germline ends. This CDR3 comprises 15 residues. The chain's CDR3 is CSAREGTGLDNEQFF. CDR3 sequence (DNA): TGCAGTGCTAGAGAAGGAACAGGGCTGGACAATGAGCAGTTCTTC.

This clonotype qualifies as medium-sized (0.01 to 0.1%). The chain combines TRBV15 with TRBJ2-7; TRBD1 matches at 7 bases. In germline, CDR1 is LNHNV, CDR2 YYDKDF (reference sequence). V shed 4 bases and J 6 bases; nucleotides not matched to a gene: 6. The CDR3 contains 13 residues. Here the CDR3 DNA reads TGTGCCACCAGCAATGGACAGGTTGGCGAGCAGTACTTC. Its protein is CATSNGQVGEQYF. The variable domain in full, with the rest retrieved from reference TRBV15 and TRBJ2-7, is DAMVIQNPRYQVTQFGKPVTLSCSQTLNHNVMYWYQQKSSQAPKLLFHYYDKDFNNEADTPDNFQSRRPNTSFCFLDIRSPGLGDTAMYLCATSNGQVGEQYFGPGTRLTVT.

The chain joins TRBV29-1 to TRBJ2-7; 9 bases match TRBD1. The trim removed 4 bases at V and 7 bases at J, leaving 11 bases unmatched. This CDR3 is 14 amino acids long. CDR1 SQVTM and CDR2 ANQGSEA come from the germline V gene. The CDR3 loop is CSVAGTGTRGEQYF. CDR3 in DNA: TGCAGCGTTGCCGGGACAGGGACACGGGGGGAGCAGTACTTC.

This clonotype appeared a few times. V is TRBV5-4 and J is TRBJ2-1; 8 bases match TRBD1. The CDR3 extends over 16 amino acids. V lost 0 bases to trimming and J lost 8 bases; unmatched junction nucleotides: 10. Germline assignment: CDR1 SGHNT and CDR2 YYREEE (reference sequence). In nucleotides, the CDR3 is TGTGCCAGCAGCTTGGCAGGGGGCGGGCTAGGCGATGAGCAGTTCTTC. It is translated as CASSLAGGGLGDEQFF.

This clonotype is classed as medium-sized (0.01 to 0.1%). The J gene is TRBJ1-2, the V gene TRBV13; no reliable D call. With 8 bases removed from V and 6 bases from J, the gap between germline ends came to 22 bases. The V gene's germline CDR1 is PRHDT and CDR2 FYEKMQ (reference sequence). CDR3 length equals 15 residues. CDR3 bases: TGTGCCAGCGGCCGGCGGCACCTCGTTGGGAATGGCTACACCTTC. Encoded protein: CASGRRHLVGNGYTF.

The chain employs TRBV5-1 and TRBJ1-3; a possible D gene is TRBD1 (6 bases). This CDR3 has 16 residues. Germline-derived CDR1 and CDR2 are SGHRS and YFSETQ. Trimming removed 1 base from V and 4 bases from J, with 15 bases in between. CDR3 residues: CASSLLLQGSGNTIYF. CDR3 bases: TGCGCCAGCAGCTTGCTACTACAGGGTTCGGGAAACACCATATATTTT.

V gene TRBV5-1 combines with J gene TRBJ2-2; no clear D. Germline loops: CDR1 SGHRS, CDR2 YFSETQ. With 2 bases removed from V and 6 bases from J, the gap between germline ends came to 8 bases. This CDR3 contains 13 residues. CDR3 DNA sequence: TGCGCCAGCAGCTTAGGGTACTCCGGGGAGCTGTTTTTT. It specifies CASSLGYSGELFF. Together with reference TRBV5-1 and TRBJ2-2, the CDR3 gives the full variable domain: KAGVTQTPRYLIKTRGQQVTLSCSPISGHRSVSWYQQTPGQGLQFLFEYFSETQRNKGNFPGRFSGRQFSNSRSEMNVSTLELGDSALYLCASSLGYSGELFFGEGSRLTVL.

This clonotype showed up just a few times. The genes are TRBV6-2 or TRBV6-3 and TRBJ1-1, with TRBD1 identical over 9 bases. Germline V lookup: CDR1 MNHEY, CDR2 SVGEGT. V was pared by 2 bases and J by 5 bases, with 3 bases of the junction left unmatched. The CDR3 sequence is 14 residues long. Written as DNA, the CDR3 is TGTGCCAGCAGTTACGGGACAGGGAGAACTGAAGCTTTCTTT. Translating gives CASSYGTGRTEAFF.

Here the CDR3 reads CASSRDRESYEQYF. The CDR3 DNA reads TGTGCCAGCAGCCGGGACAGGGAATCCTACGAGCAGTACTTC. The rearrangement uses TRBV27 and TRBJ2-7, with TRBD1 matching over 9 bases. The V gene's germline CDR1 is MNHEY and CDR2 SMNVEV (reference sequence). This CDR3 is 14 amino acids long. Trimming at V came to 6 bases and at J to 1 base, leaving 4 bases not matched to a gene.

In regard to this clonotype: At one end the junction does not follow the germline gene, possibly because of a read error. The J gene is TRBJ2-1, the V gene TRBV5-1; D might be TRBD2 (5 bases). The CDR3 covers 16 residues. Per the germline V gene, CDR1 is SGHRS and CDR2 is YFSETQ. The CDR3: CASSADSRPPWNEQFF. The CDR3 DNA sequence: TGTGCCAGCAGCGCGGACTCTAGACCCCCTTGGAATGAGCAGTTCTTC.

By sample share, this clonotype is medium-sized. The CDR3 nucleotides read TGTGCCAGCAGTTACTTTCATAGCTCTGGGGCCAACGTCCTGACTTTC. Translation: CASSYFHSSGANVLTF. This chain joins TRBV6-5 and TRBJ2-6; D is uncertain. V was clipped by 1 base and J by 0 bases, with 7 bases between them. Looked up from germline, CDR1 is MNHEY and CDR2 is SVGAGI. This CDR3 has 16 residues.

J is TRBJ2-2 and V is TRBV7-3; D remains ambiguous. Trimming left V 5 bases short and J 2 bases short, with 12 bases between. The CDR3 has 15 amino acids. Per the germline V gene, CDR1 is SGHTA and CDR2 is FQGTGA. The chain's CDR3 is CASSPQVINTGELFF. For the CDR3, the DNA is TGTGCCAGCAGCCCCCAAGTCATCAACACCGGGGAGCTGTTTTTT.

This rearrangement joins TRBV19 to TRBJ1-5; 9 nucleotides match TRBD1. Germline values: CDR1 LNHDA, CDR2 SQIVND (reference sequence). V gave up 3 bases and J gave up 11 bases; unmatched junction bases: 8. This CDR3 is 14 amino acids long. CDR3 amino acids: CASSMGGQGGSQHF. The CDR3 DNA reads as TGTGCCAGTAGTATGGGGGGACAGGGCGGGTCCCAGCATTTT.

The V call is TRBV9, the J call TRBJ1-1; no reliable D call. The CDR3 has 16 residues. Trimming pared 0 bases from V and 0 bases from J, leaving 12 bases between. Germline V lookup: CDR1 SGDLS, CDR2 YYNGEE. The CDR3 is CASSVEAGYMNTEAFF. The CDR3 DNA sequence: TGTGCCAGCAGCGTAGAGGCAGGATACATGAACACTGAAGCTTTCTTT.

This clonotype is medium-sized in the sample. This chain links TRBV18 with TRBJ2-6; no reliable D call. Between the trimmed V and J ends, which lost 7 bases and 2 bases, there was a span of 12 bases. CDR1 KGHSH and CDR2 LQKENI come from the germline V gene. There are 15 residues in the CDR3. The CDR3 reads CASFDIRTGANVLTF. DNA of the CDR3: TGTGCCAGCTTCGACATAAGGACTGGGGCCAACGTCCTGACTTTC.

By its share, this clonotype is medium-sized. The gene calls are TRBV15 and TRBJ1-1; D remains unclear. This CDR3 is 15 amino acids long. V dropped 1 base and J dropped 0 bases, with 9 bases sitting between them. The germline CDR1 and CDR2 sequences are LNHNV and YYDKDF (reference sequence). CDR3 nucleotides: TGTGCCACCAGCAGAGGACGGCCCATGAACACTGAAGCTTTCTTT. Protein product: CATSRGRPMNTEAFF.

This chain links TRBV20-1 with TRBJ2-3, with 11 bases matching TRBD2. The CDR3 is 15 amino acids. Looked up from germline, CDR1 is DFQATT and CDR2 is SNEGSKA (reference sequence). Trimming removed 4 bases from V and 4 bases from J; junction bases left unmatched: 7. This CDR3 is CSAKFSGRVADTQYF. The CDR3 coding sequence is TGCAGTGCTAAATTTAGCGGGAGGGTTGCAGATACGCAGTATTTT.

Sample share makes this clonotype medium-sized (0.01 to 0.1%). The genes are TRBV19 and TRBJ2-1; TRBD2 aligns across 12 bases. Germline V gene data show CDR1 as LNHDA and CDR2 as SQIVND (reference sequence). There are 15 residues in the CDR3. The trim removed 5 bases at V and 7 bases at J, leaving 6 bases unmatched. The CDR3 region has the DNA TGTGCCAGTAGTGCCGGGACTAGCGGGTGGAATGAGCAGTTCTTC. This encodes CASSAGTSGWNEQFF.

The chain carries TRBV5-6 and TRBJ2-7; 8 bases align to TRBD2. Germline CDR1 is SGHDT and CDR2 is YYEEEE. This CDR3 has 14 residues. The V gene end was trimmed by 0 bases and the J gene end by 5 bases; junction bases not matched to a gene: 4. The CDR3 nucleotides read TGTGCCAGCAGCTTGGGACTAGCGTTCAACGAGCAGTACTTC. Translated: CASSLGLAFNEQYF.

Within the sample, this clonotype is medium-sized. This chain connects TRBV5-4 to TRBJ1-2; 9 bases agree with TRBD1. Germline CDR1 reads SGHNT; CDR2 reads YYREEE (reference sequence). V dropped 0 bases and J dropped 3; count of bases not matched to a gene: 0. The CDR3 contains 14 residues. DNA for the CDR3: TGTGCCAGCAGCTTGGGGGACAGGGACTATGGCTACACCTTC. Its protein product is CASSLGDRDYGYTF.

In its sample, this clonotype ranks as medium-sized. The chain uses TRBV27 and TRBJ2-7; 8 bases agree with TRBD1. Unmatched junction bases numbered 4, after V lost 5 bases and J lost 7 bases. The CDR3 is made up of 12 amino acids. Germline V lookup: CDR1 MNHEY, CDR2 SMNVEV (reference sequence). This CDR3 reads CASSPTGGEQYF. The CDR3 nucleotides read TGTGCCAGCAGTCCTACAGGGGGAGAGCAGTACTTC.

This clonotype is termed large. The V call is TRBV29-1, the J call TRBJ2-7, with D tentatively TRBD2 (6 bases). V was trimmed by 3 bases and J by 6 bases, leaving 9 bases between them. The CDR3 spans 11 residues. Germline V lookup: CDR1 SQVTM, CDR2 ANQGSEA. CDR3 sequence: CSVEGGPEQYF. The CDR3 DNA is TGCAGCGTTGAGGGGGGTCCCGAGCAGTACTTC.

This clonotype is medium-sized in the sample. The chain links TRBV12-3 or TRBV12-4 to TRBJ1-2, with TRBD1 matching over 11 bases. The length of the CDR3 is 14 residues. V dropped 4 bases and J dropped 2; count of bases not matched to a gene: 0. The CDR3 spells CASSWTGGNYGYTF. For the CDR3, the DNA is TGTGCCAGCAGTTGGACAGGGGGCAACTATGGCTACACCTTC.

The V gene is TRBV30, the J gene TRBJ2-7; TRBD2 agrees at 10 bases. CDR3 size: 19 residues. The trim removed 8 bases at V and 0 bases at J, leaving 22 bases unmatched. The germline gives CDR1 GTSNPN, CDR2 SVGIG (reference sequence). This chain's CDR3 is CASSPPPSSGSYLSYEQYF. The CDR3 DNA is TGTGCCAGCAGTCCCCCCCCCTCTAGCGGGAGCTACCTCTCCTACGAGCAGTACTTC.